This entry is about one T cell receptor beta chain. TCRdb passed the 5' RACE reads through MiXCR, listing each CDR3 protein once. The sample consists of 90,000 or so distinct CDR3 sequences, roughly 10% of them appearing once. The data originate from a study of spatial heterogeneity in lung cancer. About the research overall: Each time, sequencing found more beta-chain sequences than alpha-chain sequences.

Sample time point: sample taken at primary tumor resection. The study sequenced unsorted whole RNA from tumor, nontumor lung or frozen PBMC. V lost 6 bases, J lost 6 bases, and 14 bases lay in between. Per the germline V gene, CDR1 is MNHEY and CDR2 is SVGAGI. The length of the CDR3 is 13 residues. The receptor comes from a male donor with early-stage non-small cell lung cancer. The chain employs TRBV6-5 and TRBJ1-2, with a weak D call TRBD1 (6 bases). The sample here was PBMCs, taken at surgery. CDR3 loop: CASRPSGGDGYTF. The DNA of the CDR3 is TGTGCCAGCAGGCCCAGCGGGGGCGATGGCTACACCTTC.